These 23 T cell receptor beta chains share one sample of origin, sequenced in a study of CD8+ T cells in alopecia areata. Extracted RNA was reverse transcribed into cDNA, the sequencing template. Assay used: immunoSEQ multiplex PCR; TCRdb lists only in-frame clones, some missing. Of approximately 150,000 clones in the sample, 51% were seen once. The material was CD4+ T cells sorted from blood, obtained at week 0. These receptors were obtained from a human donor with alopecia areata.

This clone was counted once. V and J are TRBV5-4 and TRBJ2-7; D gene ambiguous. Germline CDR1 reads SGHNT; CDR2 reads YYREEE (reference sequence). The CDR3 loop spans 13 amino acids. V was pared by 5 bases and J by 3 bases, with 12 bases between. This CDR3 reads CASSGPPLYEQYF. Here the CDR3 DNA reads TGTGCCAGCAGTGGCCCCCCCCTCTACGAGCAGTACTTC.

V gene TRBV7-2 combines with J gene TRBJ2-7; D is perhaps TRBD1 (6 bases). Trimming removed 5 bases from V and 2 bases from J, with 10 bases in between. The CDR3 contains 13 residues. Germline CDR1 is SGHTA and CDR2 is FQGNSA. CDR3 residues: CASSADRPYEQYF. Written as DNA, the CDR3 is TGTGCCAGCAGCGCCGACAGGCCCTACGAGCAGTACTTC. The variable domain in full, completed from reference TRBV7-2 and TRBJ2-7, reads GAGVSQSPSNKVTEKGKDVELRCDPISGHTALYWYRQSLGQGLEFLIYFQGNSAPDKSGLPSDRFSAERTGGSVSTLTIQRTQQEDSAVYLCASSADRPYEQYFGPGTRLTVT.

This clone occurred a few times. The V gene is TRBV30, the J gene TRBJ2-5, with D unresolved. V shed 4 bases and J shed 5 bases, with 17 bases lying between them. The CDR3 has 14 residues. From germline, CDR1 is GTSNPN and CDR2 SVGIG (reference sequence). CDR3 region: CAWTPGLMGETQYF. The CDR3 DNA is TGTGCCTGGACACCCGGGTTAATGGGGGAGACCCAGTACTTC. The variable domain in full, with the rest retrieved from reference TRBV30 and TRBJ2-5, is SQTIHQWPATLVQPVGSPLSLECTVEGTSNPNLYWYRQAAGRGLQLLFYSVGIGQISSEVPQNLSASRPQDRQFILSSKKLLLSDSGFYLCAWTPGLMGETQYFGPGTRLLVL.

This clone was observed a few times. The rearrangement links TRBV9 to TRBJ1-5; D unclear. The CDR3 loop spans 14 amino acids. CDR1 and CDR2 from the germline V gene are SGDLS and YYNGEE. Trimming shortened V by 1 base and J by 5 bases, and 10 bases separated the two germline ends. CDR3 in DNA: TGTGCCAGCAGCGTACGTGGGGAGGATCAGCCCCAGCATTTT. It translates to CASSVRGEDQPQHF. The complete variable domain, with remaining parts taken from reference TRBV9 and TRBJ1-5, reads DSGVTQTPKHLITATGQRVTLRCSPRSGDLSVYWYQQSLDQGLQFLIQYYNGEERAKGNILERFSAQQFPDLHSELNLSSLELGDSALYFCASSVRGEDQPQHFGDGTRLSIL.

This clone occurred a few times. The rearrangement joins TRBV2 to TRBJ2-5; 8 bases are shared with TRBD2. The CDR3 covers 15 residues. V dropped 4 bases and J dropped 5; count of bases not matched to a gene: 9. Looked up from germline, CDR1 is SNHLY and CDR2 is FYNNEI. The DNA for the CDR3 is TGTGCCAGCAGTGGTAGCGGGACCCCAAGTGAGACCCAGTACTTC. Protein sequence: CASSGSGTPSETQYF.

J is TRBJ1-4 and V is TRBV2; possible D gene TRBD1, 5 bases. V was trimmed by 8 bases and J by 7 bases, leaving 17 bases between them. This CDR3 region has 14 residues. Germline CDR1 is SNHLY and CDR2 is FYNNEI. CDR3 region: CASHPGGAGEKLFF. The CDR3 region has the DNA TGTGCCAGCCATCCCGGAGGGGCCGGTGAAAAACTGTTTTTT.

The chain joins TRBV13 to TRBJ2-1; 8 bases map to TRBD2. The length of the CDR3 is 15 residues. J was trimmed by 2 bases and V by 0 bases; bases with no gene match: 0. The germline V gene encodes CDR1 PRHDT and CDR2 FYEKMQ (reference sequence). The CDR3 nucleotides are TGTGCCAGCAGCTTAGGCGGGAGGGCCTACAATGAGCAGTTCTTC. Its protein product is CASSLGGRAYNEQFF.

This clone was found a few times. This chain connects TRBV29-1 to TRBJ1-5, with D perhaps TRBD1 (6 bases). The V end was cut by 6 bases, the J end by 2 bases, with 14 bases between. The CDR3 spans 14 residues. The germline gives CDR1 SQVTM, CDR2 ANQGSEA. For the CDR3, the DNA is TGCAGCGTGCAACAGGGAGGAGGCAATCAGCCCCAGCATTTT. As protein: CSVQQGGGNQPQHF.

The chain recombines TRBV29-1 with TRBJ2-1, with 7 nucleotides matching TRBD2. CDR3 length: 14 residues. CDR1 is SQVTM and CDR2 is ANQGSEA in the germline V gene. With 5 bases clipped from V and 3 bases from J, the junction kept 7 bases outside the gene matches. CDR3 DNA: TGCAGCGTTCACGGACTAGTAGGCTACAATGAGCAGTTCTTC. Its protein is CSVHGLVGYNEQFF.

In this sample, this clone turned up a few times. The chain recombines TRBV5-1 with TRBJ1-5, with D maybe TRBD1 (5 bases). The CDR3 length is 14 residues. The V and J ends lost 7 bases and 5 bases respectively, with 16 bases between them. Germline V gene data show CDR1 as SGHRS and CDR2 as YFSETQ. The CDR3: CASSTGTKDQPQHF. CDR3 bases: TGCGCCAGCTCCACCGGGACTAAAGATCAGCCCCAGCATTTT. Full variable domain (rest looked up from reference TRBV5-1 and TRBJ1-5): KAGVTQTPRYLIKTRGQQVTLSCSPISGHRSVSWYQQTPGQGLQFLFEYFSETQRNKGNFPGRFSGRQFSNSRSEMNVSTLELGDSALYLCASSTGTKDQPQHFGDGTRLSIL.

The CDR3 sequence: CACVRQGLRTEAFF. The CDR3, as DNA: TGTGCCTGCGTCAGACAGGGGCTGAGGACTGAAGCTTTCTTT. The chain couples TRBV30 to TRBJ1-1; the match to TRBD1 covers 8 bases. V shed 6 bases, J shed 5 bases, and the junction held 11 bases outside the gene matches. The CDR3 totals 14 residues. Germline lookup yields CDR1 GTSNPN and CDR2 SVGIG (reference sequence).

This chain joins TRBV30 and TRBJ1-5; TRBD1 aligns across 7 bases. The CDR3 is 15 residues long. Trimming took 2 bases from V and 3 from J; bases not matched to a gene: 7. The V gene's germline CDR1 is GTSNPN and CDR2 SVGIG (reference sequence). Here the CDR3 reads CAWSQRQGLNQPQHF. Written as DNA, the CDR3 is TGTGCCTGGAGTCAGAGACAGGGACTCAATCAGCCCCAGCATTTT.

V is TRBV29-1 and J is TRBJ1-5; possible D gene TRBD1, 5 bases. Trimming removed 6 bases at V and 1 base at J, with 13 bases between. There are 14 residues in the CDR3. Germline values: CDR1 SQVTM, CDR2 ANQGSEA. The CDR3 region is CSVPAEGSNQPQHF. CDR3 DNA: TGCAGCGTCCCCGCGGAGGGGAGCAATCAGCCCCAGCATTTT.

This clone was found a few times. Its ends do not fully match the called genes, so a read error is possible. The V call is TRBV29-1, the J call TRBJ1-2; D remains ambiguous. From germline, CDR1 is SQVTM and CDR2 ANQGSEA. The CDR3 extends over 12 amino acids. CDR3 sequence: CSARLMEEFLCF. For the CDR3, the DNA is TGCAGCGCACGACTGATGGAAGAGTTTCTGTGTTTC.

This clone has only a few counts. The CDR3 coding sequence is TGTGCCAGCAGCACAGGGCACACTGAAGCTTTCTTT. Its translation: CASSTGHTEAFF. The chain has TRBV28 and TRBJ1-1; perhaps TRBD1 as D (6 bases). CDR1 is MDHEN, CDR2 SYDVKM, per germline. This CDR3 region has 12 residues. The V end lost 6 bases, the J end lost 3 bases, and 8 bases lay between the germline ends.

The sample holds a few counts of this clone. The rearrangement uses TRBV7-2 and TRBJ2-7; D is uncertain. CDR1 and CDR2 from the germline V gene are SGHTA and FQGNSA. The CDR3 is made up of 14 amino acids. Trimming removed 5 bases at V and 3 bases at J, with 14 bases between. This chain's CDR3 is CASSVSTEYYEQYF. CDR3 DNA sequence: TGTGCCAGCAGCGTCAGTACGGAGTACTACGAGCAGTACTTC.

The chain combines TRBV7-2 with TRBJ2-3; D remains ambiguous. Trimming removed 7 bases from V and 0 bases from J, with 5 bases in between. The germline gives CDR1 SGHTA, CDR2 FQGNSA. CDR3 length: 12 residues. The CDR3 spells CASTPSTDTQYF. The CDR3 DNA is TGTGCCAGCACCCCTAGCACAGATACGCAGTATTTT.

The V call is TRBV6-1, the J call TRBJ2-1, with 10 bases that match TRBD2. The germline V gene has CDR1 MNHNS and CDR2 SASEGT. V trimming: 3 bases; J trimming: 5 bases; junction bases outside the gene matches: 4. CDR3 length equals 15 residues. The chain's CDR3 is CASSDPLAGDNEQFF. The CDR3 nucleotides are TGTGCCAGCAGTGATCCCCTAGCGGGGGACAATGAGCAGTTCTTC.

For this clone: Other nucleotide sequences from this sample produce the same CDR3. V and J are TRBV29-1 and TRBJ2-7; possible D gene TRBD2, 5 bases. The length of the CDR3 is 12 residues. Trimming shortened V by 5 bases and J by 2 bases, and 10 bases separated the two germline ends. Germline V lookup: CDR1 SQVTM, CDR2 ANQGSEA. The CDR3 DNA sequence: TGCAGCGTTAAGGACGGGACCTACGAGCAGTACTTC. This sequence encodes CSVKDGTYEQYF.

Notes on this clone: The same CDR3 also results from other DNA sequences found in this sample. The V and J genes are TRBV30 and TRBJ1-5; no clear D. The CDR3 has 13 amino acids. The germline CDR1 and CDR2 sequences are GTSNPN and SVGIG (reference sequence). The germline V and J ends were trimmed by 0 bases and 0 bases, with 3 bases remaining between them. DNA of the CDR3: TGTGCCTGGAGTGTAAGTAGCAATCAGCCCCAGCATTTT. Amino acid sequence: CAWSVSSNQPQHF.

This clone was seen only a few times. The CDR3 region has the DNA TGCAGCGTTGAGACTAGCGGGAGCGAGCAGTACTTC. This translates into CSVETSGSEQYF. This rearrangement joins TRBV29-1 to TRBJ2-7; 12 positions match TRBD2. The CDR3 totals 12 residues. V shed 3 bases and J 6 bases; nucleotides not matched to a gene: 0. The V gene's germline CDR1 is SQVTM and CDR2 ANQGSEA.

The rearrangement joins TRBV30 to TRBJ2-7; a weak D match, TRBD1 (6 bases). Germline V gives CDR1 GTSNPN, CDR2 SVGIG (reference sequence). The V end was cut by 3 bases, the J end by 3 bases, with 12 bases between. This CDR3 is 13 amino acids long. The CDR3 DNA sequence: TGTGCCTGGAGCCAGGGGTGGGACTACGAGCAGTACTTC. Its translation: CAWSQGWDYEQYF.

For the CDR3, the DNA is TGTGCCAGCAGTGAAAGAAGCGCAACAGATACGCAGTATTTT. Protein: CASSERSATDTQYF. This chain joins TRBV25-1 and TRBJ2-3; no definite D call. Trimming took off 2 bases at V and 3 bases at J, with 9 bases between the two ends. The CDR3 consists of 14 residues. The germline gives CDR1 MGHDK, CDR2 SYGVNS.